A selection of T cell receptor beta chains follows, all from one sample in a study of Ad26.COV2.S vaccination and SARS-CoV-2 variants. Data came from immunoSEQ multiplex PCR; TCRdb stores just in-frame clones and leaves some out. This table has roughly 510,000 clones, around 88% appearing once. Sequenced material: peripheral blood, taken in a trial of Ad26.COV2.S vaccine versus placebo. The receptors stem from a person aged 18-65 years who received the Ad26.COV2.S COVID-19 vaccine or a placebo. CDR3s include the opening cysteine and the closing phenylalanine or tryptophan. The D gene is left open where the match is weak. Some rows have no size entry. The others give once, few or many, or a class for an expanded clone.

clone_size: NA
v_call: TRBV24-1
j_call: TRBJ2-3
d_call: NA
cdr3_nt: TGTGCCACCAGCAGCCCCACCACTAGCACAGATACGCAGTATTTT
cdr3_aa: CATSSPTTSTDTQYF

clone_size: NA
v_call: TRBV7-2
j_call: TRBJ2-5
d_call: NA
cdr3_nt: TGTGCCAGCAGCTTCGGATACGCCCAGTACTTC
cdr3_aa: CASSFGYAQYF

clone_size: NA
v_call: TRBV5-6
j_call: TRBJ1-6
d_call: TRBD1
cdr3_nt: TGTGCCAGCAGCTCCTATGGCCCCGGGACAGGGGCTTCACCCCTCCACTTT
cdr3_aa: CASSSYGPGTGASPLHF

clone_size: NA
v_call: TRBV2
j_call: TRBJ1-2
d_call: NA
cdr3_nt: TGTGCCAGCAGAGCGACAGGTTTTAACTATGGCTACACCTTC
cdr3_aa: CASRATGFNYGYTF

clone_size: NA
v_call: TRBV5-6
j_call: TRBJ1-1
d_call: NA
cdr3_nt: TGTGCCAGCAGCTTGGGGAGGTCACTTGACCACTTCTTT
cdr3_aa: CASSLGRSLDHFF

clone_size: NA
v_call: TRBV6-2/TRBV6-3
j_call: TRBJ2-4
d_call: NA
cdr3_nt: TGTGCCAGCAGTCGGGTGGGGGGCGTCAAAAACATTCAGTACTTC
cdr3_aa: CASSRVGGVKNIQYF

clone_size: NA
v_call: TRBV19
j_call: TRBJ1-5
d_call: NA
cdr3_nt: TGTGCCAGTAGCACGACAGGATTAGGCAATCAGCCCCAGCATTTT
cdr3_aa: CASSTTGLGNQPQHF

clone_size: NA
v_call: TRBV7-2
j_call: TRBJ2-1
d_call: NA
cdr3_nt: TGTGCCAGCAGCCCCCTACGGGTGATCTACAATGAGCAGTTCTTC
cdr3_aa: CASSPLRVIYNEQFF

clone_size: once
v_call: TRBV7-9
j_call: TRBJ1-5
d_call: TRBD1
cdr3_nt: TGTGCCAGCAGCTTGGGGACAGGACACTCTTATAGCAATCAGCCCCAGCATTTT
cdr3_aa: CASSLGTGHSYSNQPQHF

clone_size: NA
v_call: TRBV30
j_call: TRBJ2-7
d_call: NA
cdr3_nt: TGTGCCTGGAGCCCTACCGTCCCCGTTAGAGCCGAGCAGTACTTC
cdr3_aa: CAWSPTVPVRAEQYF

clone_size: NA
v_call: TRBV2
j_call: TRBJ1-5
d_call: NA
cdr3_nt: TGTGCCAGCAGCGGGCCCCTTAAAGGCAATCAGCCCCAGCATTTT
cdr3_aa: CASSGPLKGNQPQHF

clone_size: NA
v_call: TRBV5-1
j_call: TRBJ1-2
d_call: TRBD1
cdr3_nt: TGCGCCAGCAGCTTGGCGGGGACAGGGGACGGCTACACCTTC
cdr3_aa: CASSLAGTGDGYTF

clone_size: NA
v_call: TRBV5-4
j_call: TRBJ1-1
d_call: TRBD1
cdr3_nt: TGTGCCACGCAAACGCGACAGGGAATGAACACTGAAGCTTTCTTT
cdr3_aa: CATQTRQGMNTEAFF

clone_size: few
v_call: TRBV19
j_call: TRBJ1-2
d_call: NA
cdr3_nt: TGTGCCAGTAGTATATCATCACGGGATGGCTACACCTTC
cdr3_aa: CASSISSRDGYTF

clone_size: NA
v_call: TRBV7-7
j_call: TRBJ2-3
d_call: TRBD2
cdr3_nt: TGTGCTAGCAGCTTAGGAGGGGCGGGAGCAGATACGCAGTATTTT
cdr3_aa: CASSLGGAGADTQYF

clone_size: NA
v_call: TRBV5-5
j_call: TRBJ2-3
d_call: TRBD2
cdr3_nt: TGTGCCAGCAGCCTAGGACTAGCGTTAGATACGCAGTATTTT
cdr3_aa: CASSLGLALDTQYF

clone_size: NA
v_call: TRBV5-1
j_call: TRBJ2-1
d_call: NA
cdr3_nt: TGCGCCAGCAGCCCCCGGGTAGCGCCTAGCTCCTACAATGAGCAGTTCTTC
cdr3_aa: CASSPRVAPSSYNEQFF

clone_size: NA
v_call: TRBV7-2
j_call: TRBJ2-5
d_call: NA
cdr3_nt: TGTGCCAGCAGCCCAAGCTGGGGTGGGGAGACCCAGTACTTC
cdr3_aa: CASSPSWGGETQYF

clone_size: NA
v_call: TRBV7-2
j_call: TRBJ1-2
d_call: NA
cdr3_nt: TGTGCCAGCAGCTTAGGGGGGTTTTACACCTTC
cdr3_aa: CASSLGGFYTF

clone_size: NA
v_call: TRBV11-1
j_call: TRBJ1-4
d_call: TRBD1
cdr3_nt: TGTGCCAGCAGCCCGACAGGGGGAAGTGAAAAACTGTTTTTT
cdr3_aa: CASSPTGGSEKLFF

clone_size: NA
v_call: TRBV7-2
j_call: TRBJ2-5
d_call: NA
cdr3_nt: TGTGCCAGCAGTTACAGCTTGGGGGAGACCCAGTACTTC
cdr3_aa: CASSYSLGETQYF

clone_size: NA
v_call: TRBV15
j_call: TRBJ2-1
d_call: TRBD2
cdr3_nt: TGTGCCACGGAGATGGGGGGAGGGCAGCAGTTCTTC
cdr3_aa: CATEMGGGQQFF

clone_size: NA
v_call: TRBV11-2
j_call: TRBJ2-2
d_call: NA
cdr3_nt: TGTGCCAGCAGCCGTCGCGGGAACACCGGGGAGCTGTTTTTT
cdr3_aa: CASSRRGNTGELFF

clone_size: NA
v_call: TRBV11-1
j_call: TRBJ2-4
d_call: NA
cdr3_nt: TGTGCCAGCCGGGGGAGGGGGGAAAACATTCAGTACTTC
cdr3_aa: CASRGRGENIQYF

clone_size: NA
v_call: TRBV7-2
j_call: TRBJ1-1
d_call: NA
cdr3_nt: TGTGCCAGCAGCTTAACCGGCGGGGGGGTGAACACTGAAGCTTTCTTT
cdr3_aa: CASSLTGGGVNTEAFF

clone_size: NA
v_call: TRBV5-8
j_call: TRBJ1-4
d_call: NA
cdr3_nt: TGTGCCAGCAGCTATCCGGGACGGCAAAGGAAACTGTTTTTT
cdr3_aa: CASSYPGRQRKLFF

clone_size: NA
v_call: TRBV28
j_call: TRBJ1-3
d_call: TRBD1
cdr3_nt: TGTGCCAGCAGTCTGACAGGGGAGGACACCATATATTTT
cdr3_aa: CASSLTGEDTIYF

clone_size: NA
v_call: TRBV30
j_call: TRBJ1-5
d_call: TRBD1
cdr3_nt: TGTGCCTGGGACCCCCGACAGGGAGAGGGGCCCCAGCATTTT
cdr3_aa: CAWDPRQGEGPQHF

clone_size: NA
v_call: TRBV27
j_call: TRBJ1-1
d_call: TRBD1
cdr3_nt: TGTGCCAGCAGTTTTTCGGGACAGAGGAACACTGAAGCTTTCTTT
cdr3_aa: CASSFSGQRNTEAFF

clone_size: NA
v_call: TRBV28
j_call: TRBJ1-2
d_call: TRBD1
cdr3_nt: TGTGCCAGCAGTTTTAGTGGGACAGGTCGGGGTGGCTACACCTTC
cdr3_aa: CASSFSGTGRGGYTF

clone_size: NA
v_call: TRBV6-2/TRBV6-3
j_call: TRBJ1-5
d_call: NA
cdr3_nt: TGTGCCAGCAGTTACTCGATGCGTCAGCCCCAGCATTTT
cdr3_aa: CASSYSMRQPQHF

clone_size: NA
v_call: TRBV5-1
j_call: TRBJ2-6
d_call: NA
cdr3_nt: TGCGCCAGCAGCTTTGACAGCTCTGGGGCCAACGTCCTGACTTTC
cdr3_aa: CASSFDSSGANVLTF

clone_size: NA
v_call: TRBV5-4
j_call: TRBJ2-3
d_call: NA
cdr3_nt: TGTGCCAGCAGCTTGGCTCGTCAAGATACGCAGTATTTT
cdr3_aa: CASSLARQDTQYF

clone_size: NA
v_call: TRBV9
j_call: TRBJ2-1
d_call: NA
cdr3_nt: TGTGCCAGCAGCCCCCACGGGTGGAAGGATTACAATGAGCAGTTCTTC
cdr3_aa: CASSPHGWKDYNEQFF

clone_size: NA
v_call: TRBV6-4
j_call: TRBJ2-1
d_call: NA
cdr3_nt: TGTGCCAGCAGTTTACAGGGACGGTCCTACAATGAGCAGTTCTTC
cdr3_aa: CASSLQGRSYNEQFF

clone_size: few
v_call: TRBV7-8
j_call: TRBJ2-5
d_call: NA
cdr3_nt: TGTGCCAGCAGCCTTACAGGGAGTCAGGAGACCCAGTACTTC
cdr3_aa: CASSLTGSQETQYF

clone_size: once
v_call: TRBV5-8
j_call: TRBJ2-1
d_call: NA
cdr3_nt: TGTGCCAGCAGCTTGGCCCTAGGGTCATTGAGCAATGAGCAGTTCTTC
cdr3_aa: CASSLALGSLSNEQFF

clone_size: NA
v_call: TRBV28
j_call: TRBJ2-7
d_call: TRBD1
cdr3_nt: TGTGCCAGCCCTCAGGTAGTGGGACAGGGCCCCTACGAGCAGTACTTC
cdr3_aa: CASPQVVGQGPYEQYF

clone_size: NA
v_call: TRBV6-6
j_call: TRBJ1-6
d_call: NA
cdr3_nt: TGTGCCAGCAGTTACTCCTCCAACTCCGGGACCTTAGACTTT
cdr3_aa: CASSYSSNSGTLDF

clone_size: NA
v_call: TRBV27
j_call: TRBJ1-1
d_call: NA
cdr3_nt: TGTGCCAGCAGTTCCACACGCCGGTACCGGGGTAGGAATGAAGCTTTCTTT
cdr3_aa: CASSSTRRYRGRNEAFF

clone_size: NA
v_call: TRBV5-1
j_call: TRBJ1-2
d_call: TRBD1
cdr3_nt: TGCGCCTCTATTTCCGGGACAGGTTCTAACTATGGCTACACCTTC
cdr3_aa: CASISGTGSNYGYTF

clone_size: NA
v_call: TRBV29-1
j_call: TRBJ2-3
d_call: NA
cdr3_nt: TGCAGCGTTGGGGCAGGGGCCCGCACAGATACGCAGTATTTT
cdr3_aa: CSVGAGARTDTQYF

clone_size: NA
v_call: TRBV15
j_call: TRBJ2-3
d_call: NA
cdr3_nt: TGTGCCACCAGCAGAGATCAGTTCGGTACGCAGTATTTT
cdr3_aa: CATSRDQFGTQYF

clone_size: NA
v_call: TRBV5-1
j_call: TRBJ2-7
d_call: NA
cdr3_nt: TGCGCCAGCAGCTTTTCAGGGCCTACCTACGAGCAGTACTTC
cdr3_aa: CASSFSGPTYEQYF

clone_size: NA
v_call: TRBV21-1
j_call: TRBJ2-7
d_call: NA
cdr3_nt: TGTGCCAGCAGCAAAGCCCCTGCGCGAGGAGAGCAGTACTTC
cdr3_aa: CASSKAPARGEQYF

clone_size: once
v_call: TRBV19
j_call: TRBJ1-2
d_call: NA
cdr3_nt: TGTGCCAGTAGTATACAGGGAAATGGCTACACCTTC
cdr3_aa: CASSIQGNGYTF

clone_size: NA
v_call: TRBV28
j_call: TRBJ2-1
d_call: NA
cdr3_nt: TGTGCCAGCAGTTTACTAAGGGGTGCCGCGGTTAATGAGCAGTTCTTC
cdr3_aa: CASSLLRGAAVNEQFF

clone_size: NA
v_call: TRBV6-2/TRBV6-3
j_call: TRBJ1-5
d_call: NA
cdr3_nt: TGTGCCAGCAGTTACTCGGGACCTAGGGAGCAGCCCCAGCATTTT
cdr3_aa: CASSYSGPREQPQHF

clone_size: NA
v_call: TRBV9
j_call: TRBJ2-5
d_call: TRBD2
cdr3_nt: TGTGCCAGCAGTCTAGCGGGGCTACAAGAGACCCAGTACTTC
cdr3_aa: CASSLAGLQETQYF

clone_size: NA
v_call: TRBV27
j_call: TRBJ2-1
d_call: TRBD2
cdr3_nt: TGTGCCAGCCTAGCGGGAGGGCCGGGGAATGAGCAGTTCTTC
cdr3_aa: CASLAGGPGNEQFF

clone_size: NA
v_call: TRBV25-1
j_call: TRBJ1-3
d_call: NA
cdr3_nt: TGTGCCAGCAGTGAATCGGGTAGGAGCTCTGGAAACACCATATATTTT
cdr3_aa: CASSESGRSSGNTIYF

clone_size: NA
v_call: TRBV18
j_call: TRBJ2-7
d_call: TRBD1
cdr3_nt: TGTGCCAGCTCACCGGGACAGGGGGTCTACGAGCAGTACTTC
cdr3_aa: CASSPGQGVYEQYF

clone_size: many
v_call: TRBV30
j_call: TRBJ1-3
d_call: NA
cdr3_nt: TGTGCCCTAGGGGGGGTTATGGAAAACACCATATATTTT
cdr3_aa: CALGGVMENTIYF

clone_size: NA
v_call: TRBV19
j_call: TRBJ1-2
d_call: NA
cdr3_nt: TGTGCCAGTAGAGGGGACCTCAGGGATGGCTACACCTTC
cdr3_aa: CASRGDLRDGYTF

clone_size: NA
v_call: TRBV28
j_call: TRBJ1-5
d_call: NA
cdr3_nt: TGTGCCAGCAACCCGCGGGGAGATCAGCCCCAGCATTTT
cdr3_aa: CASNPRGDQPQHF